Below, 30 T cell receptor beta chains from the same sample are listed, as sequenced in a study of blood T cell repertoires in COVID-19. Some clones are missing from TCRdb's copy, which holds only in-frame ones; the method was immunoSEQ multiplex PCR. The table includes 65,000 to 70,000 clones, 79% detected once. The sample was peripheral blood. The source is a human donor in a cohort sampled during active COVID-19.

The V gene is TRBV5-4, the J gene TRBJ2-3, with 8 bases matching TRBD2. Losses at the gene ends were 0 bases for V and 3 bases for J; bases not matched to a gene: 3. This CDR3 region has 15 residues. In germline, CDR1 is SGHNT, CDR2 YYREEE (reference sequence). For the CDR3, the DNA is TGTGCCAGCAGCTTGGCCGGGACTAGTACAGATACGCAGTATTTT. Amino acids: CASSLAGTSTDTQYF.

The chain has TRBV5-1 and TRBJ1-5, with a weak D call TRBD1 (5 bases). CDR3 length: 16 amino acids. Trimming removed 0 bases from V and 2 bases from J, with 12 bases in between. Per germline, CDR1 SGHRS and CDR2 YFSETQ. For the CDR3, the DNA is TGCGCCAGCAGCTTGGATGGCCAGGGTGGCAATCAGCCCCAGCATTTT. Translated: CASSLDGQGGNQPQHF. The full variable domain, in which reference TRBV5-1 and TRBJ1-5 provide the parts outside the CDR3, is KAGVTQTPRYLIKTRGQQVTLSCSPISGHRSVSWYQQTPGQGLQFLFEYFSETQRNKGNFPGRFSGRQFSNSRSEMNVSTLELGDSALYLCASSLDGQGGNQPQHFGDGTRLSIL.

This sequence joins TRBV5-6 and TRBJ2-7, with D possibly matching TRBD1 (5 bases). In germline, CDR1 is SGHDT, CDR2 YYEEEE. The CDR3 length is 14 residues. V was shortened by 1 base and J by 2 bases, with 10 bases between the two germline ends. DNA of the CDR3: TGTGCCAGCAGCTTGCCCAGGGTTACCTACGAGCAGTACTTC. It translates to CASSLPRVTYEQYF.

The V and J genes are TRBV18 and TRBJ1-1; 10 positions match TRBD1. The germline V gene encodes CDR1 KGHSH and CDR2 LQKENI. CDR3 length: 14 residues. Trimming at V came to 8 bases and at J to 1 base, leaving 4 bases not matched to a gene. DNA for the CDR3: TGTGCCAGCCACCGGGACAGGGGGAACACTGAAGCTTTCTTT. This codes for CASHRDRGNTEAFF.

The chain is built from TRBV6-2 or TRBV6-3 and TRBJ2-7, with 7 nucleotides matching TRBD1. Germline V gene sequence: CDR1 MNHEY, CDR2 SVGEGT. There are 14 residues in the CDR3. Trimming at V came to 5 bases and at J to 4 bases, leaving 8 bases not matched to a gene. CDR3 residues: CASSDVQGRYEQYF. For the CDR3, the DNA is TGTGCCAGCAGTGACGTACAGGGGCGTTACGAGCAGTACTTC.

CDR3 protein: CASRSQGSAYEQYF. CDR3 nucleotides: TGTGCCAGCAGATCTCAGGGTTCAGCCTACGAGCAGTACTTC. This sequence joins TRBV28 and TRBJ2-7; D may be TRBD1 (5 bases). CDR1 is MDHEN, CDR2 SYDVKM, per germline. The V gene lost 6 bases and the J gene lost 2 bases, with 14 bases spanning the gap. The CDR3 covers 14 residues.

The chain joins TRBV6-2 or TRBV6-3 to TRBJ2-5; 14 bases line up with TRBD2. Germline CDR1 is MNHEY and CDR2 is SVGEGT. The CDR3 is 18 amino acids. V lost 5 bases, J lost 5 bases, and 13 bases stayed unmatched. The CDR3 is CASSIPRGLAGVSETQYF. The CDR3 DNA reads TGTGCCAGCAGTATCCCGCGGGGACTAGCGGGAGTGTCGGAGACCCAGTACTTC.

V gene TRBV29-1 combines with J gene TRBJ2-1, with D perhaps TRBD1 (5 bases). Germline values: CDR1 SQVTM, CDR2 ANQGSEA. This CDR3 has 14 residues. Trimming removed 6 bases at V and 7 bases at J, with 19 bases between. In DNA form, the CDR3 reads TGCAGCGTGGAGACAGCCTCCAGGTGGAATGAGCAGTTCTTC. Translating gives CSVETASRWNEQFF.

This clone was found a few times. The gene calls are TRBV28 and TRBJ2-2; maybe TRBD1 (6 bases). The V and J ends lost 8 bases and 2 bases respectively, with 15 bases between them. CDR3 length: 15 residues. Germline V gene lookup returns CDR1 MDHEN and CDR2 SYDVKM. CDR3 DNA sequence: TGTGCCAGCCAGTTCACAGGGCGAAACACCGGGGAGCTGTTTTTT. Amino acid sequence: CASQFTGRNTGELFF.

The chain joins TRBV7-2 to TRBJ1-1; no clear D. CDR1 and CDR2 from the germline V gene are SGHTA and FQGNSA. The V and J ends lost 6 bases and 8 bases respectively, with 16 bases between them. This CDR3 spans 13 amino acids. The CDR3, as DNA: TGTGCCAGCAGTCTTCATGCGGGTCTAGAAGCTTTCTTT. Translated, it gives CASSLHAGLEAFF.

The V gene is TRBV5-1, the J gene TRBJ2-7; 11 bases map to TRBD1. CDR1 and CDR2 from the germline V gene are SGHRS and YFSETQ. V shed 10 bases, J shed 5 bases, and the junction held 5 bases outside the gene matches. The CDR3 is made up of 12 amino acids. The CDR3, as DNA: TGCGCCCGTAGGACAGGGGGCAACGAGCAGTACTTC. Encoded protein: CARRTGGNEQYF.

This clone was detected only a few times. The chain carries TRBV6-6 and TRBJ2-1; tentatively, D is TRBD1 (7 bases). The CDR3 has 16 amino acids. Germline V lookup: CDR1 MNHNY, CDR2 SVGAGI (reference sequence). Between the trimmed V and J ends, which lost 2 bases and 6 bases, there was a span of 17 bases. Here the CDR3 reads CASSYATGTLGNEQFF. In DNA form, the CDR3 reads TGTGCCAGCAGTTACGCGACAGGGACTTTAGGCAATGAGCAGTTCTTC.

The gene calls are TRBV28 and TRBJ1-5; D unresolved. The germline CDR1 and CDR2 sequences are MDHEN and SYDVKM. The CDR3 is 14 amino acids. Trimming stripped 5 bases from V and 6 bases from J, with 14 bases between. The CDR3 nucleotides are TGTGCCAGCAGTACCCCAGTGTTTCTTCAGCCCCAGCATTTT. It is translated as CASSTPVFLQPQHF.

The rearrangement links TRBV19 to TRBJ1-2; TRBD1 aligns across 8 bases. V lost 5 bases, J lost 4 bases, and 15 bases stayed unmatched. CDR1 LNHDA and CDR2 SQIVND come from the germline V gene (reference sequence). The CDR3 has 17 amino acids. The CDR3 DNA is TGTGCCAGTAGTCCCGGACAGGGCGGAATCTTTCTCTATGGCTACACCTTC. It is translated as CASSPGQGGIFLYGYTF.

Concerning this clone: The sample carries other DNA sequences with the same CDR3. The V call is TRBV5-1, the J call TRBJ1-5, with 10 bases that match TRBD1. CDR1 is SGHRS and CDR2 is YFSETQ in the germline V gene. This CDR3 is built from 15 residues. The V gene end was trimmed by 4 bases and the J gene end by 2 bases; junction bases not matched to a gene: 3. The CDR3 DNA sequence: TGCGCCAGCAGCCTCGGACAGGGGGGCAATCAGCCCCAGCATTTT. Amino acids: CASSLGQGGNQPQHF.

Here the CDR3 reads CATSGIRGGNEQFF. CDR3 sequence (DNA): TGTGCCACCAGTGGGATCAGGGGCGGCAATGAGCAGTTCTTC. The rearrangement links TRBV24-1 to TRBJ2-1; D possibly corresponds to TRBD1 (6 bases). Trimming pared 5 bases from V and 6 bases from J, leaving 13 bases between. The CDR3 spans 14 residues. From germline, CDR1 is KGHDR and CDR2 SFDVKD.

The V gene is TRBV19, the J gene TRBJ2-1; TRBD1 aligns across 9 bases. CDR3 size: 18 residues. Germline trimming cut 5 bases from V and 2 bases from J; bases unmatched to any gene: 13. In germline, CDR1 is LNHDA, CDR2 SQIVND (reference sequence). This CDR3 reads CASSQGPPGQGPYNEQFF. In DNA form, the CDR3 reads TGTGCCAGTAGTCAAGGCCCCCCGGGACAGGGACCCTACAATGAGCAGTTCTTC.

The chain joins TRBV11-3 to TRBJ2-1, with 7 bases that match TRBD1. The CDR3 consists of 16 residues. Per germline, CDR1 SGHNT and CDR2 YENEEA. After removal of 6 bases from V and 4 bases from J, the junction contained 12 bases not matched to a gene. This CDR3 reads CASSEGPGQIYNEQFF. The DNA of the CDR3 is TGTGCCAGCAGTGAGGGCCCGGGACAGATATACAATGAGCAGTTCTTC. The full variable domain, in which reference TRBV11-3 and TRBJ2-1 provide the parts outside the CDR3, is EAGVVQSPRYKIIEKKQPVAFWCNPISGHNTLYWYLQNLGQGPELLIRYENEEAVDDSQLPKDRFSAERLKGVDSTLKIQPAELGDSAVYLCASSEGPGQIYNEQFFGPGTRLTVL.

The chain uses TRBV18 and TRBJ2-3; tentative D call: TRBD2 (5 bases). Trimming left V 0 bases short and J 10 bases short, with 20 bases between. Germline CDR1 is KGHSH and CDR2 is LQKENI. The CDR3 is 16 amino acids. CDR3 amino acids: CASSPPDPRLASPQYF. CDR3 bases: TGTGCCAGCTCACCACCTGACCCGCGGCTAGCAAGCCCGCAGTATTTT.

The chain combines TRBV27 with TRBJ2-5; tentative D call: TRBD2 (6 bases). The V gene lost 1 base and the J gene lost 4 bases, with 10 bases spanning the gap. Germline CDR1 MNHEY, CDR2 SMNVEV (reference sequence). There are 14 residues in the CDR3. CDR3 sequence: CASSLYGGLETQYF. The CDR3 DNA reads TGTGCCAGCAGTTTATATGGGGGGTTAGAGACCCAGTACTTC.

The rearrangement links TRBV7-2 to TRBJ2-5, with D perhaps TRBD2 (6 bases). Germline loops: CDR1 SGHTA, CDR2 FQGNSA. Trimming took 5 bases from V and 1 from J, leaving 8 bases between them. This CDR3 has 13 residues. CDR3: CASSEGLQETQYF. The CDR3 region has the DNA TGTGCCAGCAGCGAGGGACTCCAAGAGACCCAGTACTTC.

This clone has just a few counts. The CDR3, as DNA: TGCGCCAGCAGTGCGCCGGGGGTTCGCAATCAGCCCCAGCATTTT. It translates to CASSAPGVRNQPQHF. This chain connects TRBV10-2 to TRBJ1-5, with D possibly matching TRBD1 (5 bases). Looked up from germline, CDR1 is WSHSY and CDR2 is SAAADI. Trimming left V 4 bases short and J 2 bases short, with 12 bases between. CDR3 length: 15 amino acids.

This clone was seen repeatedly, ten times or more. The rearrangement joins TRBV3-1 (or the pseudogene TRBV3-2) to TRBJ2-3; 7 bases match TRBD2. Unmatched junction bases numbered 4, after V lost 1 base and J lost 0 bases. This CDR3 comprises 16 residues. CDR1 and CDR2 (germline): LGHDT, YNNKEL (reference sequence). As DNA, the CDR3 is TGTGCCAGCAGCCAAGCGGCAGCGGGGAGCACAGATACGCAGTATTTT. It specifies CASSQAAAGSTDTQYF.

This clone occurred a few times. This rearrangement joins TRBV16 to TRBJ2-3; 10 bases are a match to TRBD2. Germline trimming cut 4 bases from V and 5 bases from J; bases unmatched to any gene: 6. The CDR3 has 15 amino acids. CDR1 is KGHSY, CDR2 FQNENV, per germline. CDR3 in DNA: TGTGCCAGCAGCCCTCGAGCGGGGGGGCAAGATACGCAGTATTTT. Its protein is CASSPRAGGQDTQYF. Using reference TRBV16 and TRBJ2-3 for the parts outside the CDR3, the full variable domain is GEEVAQTPKHLVRGEGQKAKLYCAPIKGHSYVFWYQQVLKNEFKFLISFQNENVFDETGMPKERFSAKCLPNSPCSLEIQATKLEDSAVYFCASSPRAGGQDTQYFGPGTRLTVL.

The CDR3 is CASSLGGSGGQETQYF. CDR3 sequence (DNA): TGCGCCAGCAGCTTGGGGGGATCAGGGGGCCAAGAGACCCAGTACTTC. This rearrangement joins TRBV5-1 to TRBJ2-5; 7 nucleotides line up with TRBD1. The germline CDR1 and CDR2 sequences are SGHRS and YFSETQ. The V segment lost 0 bases and the J segment 1 base; nucleotides outside the gene matches: 6. CDR3 size: 16 residues.

This clone was seen once. V usage is TRBV2 and J usage is TRBJ1-6; TRBD1 is a possible D gene (6 bases). The V gene's germline CDR1 is SNHLY and CDR2 FYNNEI. V was trimmed by 10 bases and J by 7 bases, leaving 17 bases between them. The CDR3 runs to 14 residues. This chain's CDR3 is CAIPRGSENSPLHF. The DNA for the CDR3 is TGTGCCATCCCCAGGGGATCGGAAAATTCACCCCTCCACTTT.

This clone was recorded a few times. This sequence joins TRBV5-4 and TRBJ2-5, with a weak D call TRBD1 (5 bases). Germline V gene sequence: CDR1 SGHNT, CDR2 YYREEE (reference sequence). Trimming pared 1 base from V and 4 bases from J, leaving 11 bases between. CDR3 length: 14 amino acids. This CDR3 is CASSLRGSGETQYF. The CDR3 coding sequence is TGTGCCAGCAGCTTGAGGGGCTCCGGAGAGACCCAGTACTTC.

This chain links TRBV5-4 with TRBJ2-2; D remains ambiguous. The V gene's germline CDR1 is SGHNT and CDR2 YYREEE (reference sequence). The CDR3 spans 14 residues. With 1 base removed from V and 5 bases from J, the gap between germline ends came to 9 bases. The CDR3 nucleotides are TGTGCCAGCAGCTTGTCGCCAGAAACCGGGGAGCTGTTTTTT. Amino acids: CASSLSPETGELFF.

This chain links TRBV11-3 with TRBJ2-3; 16 bases agree with TRBD2. With V trimmed by 5 bases and J by 4 bases, 3 bases remained unmatched. This CDR3 spans 16 amino acids. The germline gives CDR1 SGHNT, CDR2 YENEEA. CDR3 residues: CASSKGLAGGADTQYF. The CDR3 DNA is TGTGCCAGCAGCAAGGGACTAGCGGGAGGGGCAGATACGCAGTATTTT.

The gene calls are TRBV19 and TRBJ2-5; D is ambiguous. V was shortened by 8 bases and J by 1 base, with 11 bases between the two germline ends. The V gene's germline CDR1 is LNHDA and CDR2 SQIVND (reference sequence). The CDR3 has 13 residues. CDR3 in DNA: TGTGCCAGTCACGGGTCCGTCCAAGAGACCCAGTACTTC. This translates into CASHGSVQETQYF.